These 29 T cell receptor beta chains share one sample of origin, sequenced in a study of blood T cell repertoires in COVID-19. Assay: immunoSEQ multiplex PCR; the TCRdb copy retains only in-frame clones and omits some. The table has around 300,000 clones, around 90% seen once. The sample taken for sequencing was PBMCs or T cells enriched from blood (not recorded which). These TCRs come from a woman in her forties or fifties who had recovered from COVID-19.

The chain employs TRBV28 and TRBJ2-2; weak D call: TRBD1 (6 bases). CDR3 length: 14 residues. Germline V gene sequence: CDR1 MDHEN, CDR2 SYDVKM. V was pared by 4 bases and J by 5 bases, with 11 bases between. The CDR3 bases are TGTGCCAGCAGTTCTGGGACACCAACCGGGGAGCTGTTTTTT. As protein: CASSSGTPTGELFF.

The CDR3 is CASSFSREYHNEQFF. As DNA, the CDR3 is TGTGCCAGCAGCTTTAGCCGGGAGTACCACAATGAGCAGTTCTTC. The genes are TRBV7-2 and TRBJ2-1, with D tentatively TRBD2 (6 bases). From germline, CDR1 is SGHTA and CDR2 FQGNSA. The ends were cut back, 3 bases at V and 5 bases at J, with 14 bases in the middle. CDR3 length: 15 residues.

The genes are TRBV2 and TRBJ1-5, with unresolved D. CDR1 and CDR2 from the germline V gene are SNHLY and FYNNEI. The CDR3 runs to 13 residues. Trimming pared 5 bases from V and 2 bases from J, leaving 7 bases between. In DNA, the CDR3 is TGTGCCAGCAGTCAGGAACGCAATCAGCCCCAGCATTTT. This encodes CASSQERNQPQHF. The whole variable domain, filled in from reference TRBV2 and TRBJ1-5, reads EPEVTQTPSHQVTQMGQEVILRCVPISNHLYFYWYRQILGQKVEFLVSFYNNEISEKSEIFDDQFSVERPDGSNFTLKIRSTKLEDSAMYFCASSQERNQPQHFGDGTRLSIL.

The V gene is TRBV30, the J gene TRBJ1-6, with D unclear. V lost 5 bases, J lost 14 bases, and 16 bases lay in between. CDR3 length equals 12 residues. Germline lookup yields CDR1 GTSNPN and CDR2 SVGIG (reference sequence). DNA of the CDR3: TGTGCCTGGGCCCTTCCTGGGCCCACCCTCCACTTT. This gives the protein CAWALPGPTLHF.

The DNA of the CDR3 is TGTGCCAGCTCCCTTGGACAGGGCGCAGATACGCAGTATTTT. Translating it yields CASSLGQGADTQYF. The gene calls are TRBV18 and TRBJ2-3; 8 positions agree with TRBD1. V dropped 6 bases and J dropped 4; count of bases not matched to a gene: 6. The length of the CDR3 is 14 residues. From germline, CDR1 is KGHSH and CDR2 LQKENI.

Concerning this clone: The junction and the germline gene differ at one end; a read error may be behind it. The chain links TRBV7-7 to TRBJ2-3, with no clear D. Per germline, CDR1 SSHAT and CDR2 FNYEAQ (reference sequence). There are 13 residues in the CDR3. The CDR3 region is CASSLSSIDTQYF. The CDR3 DNA reads as TGTGCTAGCAGCTTATCTAGTATAGATACGCAGTATTTT.

This rearrangement joins TRBV6-2 or TRBV6-3 to TRBJ1-1; 11 bases map to TRBD1. This CDR3 comprises 14 residues. CDR1 MNHEY and CDR2 SVGEGT come from the germline V gene. The J segment lost 9 bases and the V segment lost 2 bases, leaving 5 bases of the junction unmatched. The CDR3 sequence is CASSYPGTGGKAFF. The CDR3 bases are TGTGCCAGCAGTTACCCCGGGACAGGGGGGAAAGCTTTCTTT.

V usage is TRBV15 and J usage is TRBJ2-7; TRBD1 matches at 9 bases. Germline V gene data show CDR1 as LNHNV and CDR2 as YYDKDF (reference sequence). The CDR3 has 14 amino acids. Germline trimming cut 3 bases from V and 7 bases from J; bases unmatched to any gene: 7. CDR3 residues: CATSRGQGTGEQYF. In DNA form, the CDR3 reads TGTGCCACCAGCAGGGGACAGGGAACGGGGGAGCAGTACTTC.

V usage is TRBV7-2 and J usage is TRBJ1-1; perhaps TRBD1 as D (6 bases). Germline CDR1 and CDR2: SGHTA and FQGNSA. This CDR3 region has 14 residues. V shed 5 bases and J shed 1 base, with 11 bases lying between them. The CDR3 loop is CASSLTTGNTEAFF. In DNA form, the CDR3 reads TGTGCCAGCAGCCTCACGACAGGGAACACTGAAGCTTTCTTT.

V is TRBV28 and J is TRBJ1-2; perhaps TRBD1 as D (6 bases). V was shortened by 8 bases and J by 7 bases, with 17 bases between the two germline ends. Germline V lookup: CDR1 MDHEN, CDR2 SYDVKM. This CDR3 is 13 amino acids long. This CDR3 reads CASDRIIGGGYTF. CDR3 sequence (DNA): TGTGCCAGCGACAGGATCATAGGGGGTGGCTACACCTTC.

J is TRBJ2-7 and V is TRBV4-3, with a possible D match to TRBD1 (6 bases). The CDR3 has 16 residues. V was cut by 1 base and J by 0 bases, with 13 bases left in between. Germline CDR1 and CDR2: LGHNA and YSLEER. CDR3 sequence (DNA): TGCGCCAGCAGCCAAGGAGGGGGACCCGGCTCCTACGAGCAGTACTTC. Its protein is CASSQGGGPGSYEQYF.

V is TRBV3-1 (or the pseudogene TRBV3-2) and J is TRBJ1-2; TRBD1 aligns across 7 bases. Germline CDR1 is LGHDT and CDR2 is YNNKEL (reference sequence). Losses at the gene ends were 1 base for V and 2 bases for J; bases not matched to a gene: 4. The CDR3 extends over 15 amino acids. The CDR3 coding sequence is TGTGCCAGCAGCCAAGGGGGACAGCAAAACTATGGCTACACCTTC. This encodes CASSQGGQQNYGYTF.

This chain connects TRBV4-1 to TRBJ2-3, with D maybe TRBD1 (5 bases). The CDR3 totals 15 residues. Germline V gene lookup returns CDR1 MGHRA and CDR2 YSYEKL. V was shortened by 0 bases and J by 4 bases, with 11 bases between the two germline ends. The CDR3 is CASSQDSGSADTQYF. The CDR3 DNA sequence: TGCGCCAGCAGCCAAGATTCAGGGTCCGCAGATACGCAGTATTTT.

In this sample, this clone turned up a few times. The chain has TRBV5-1 and TRBJ1-2, with D perhaps TRBD1 (5 bases). Trimming stripped 0 bases from V and 0 bases from J, with 9 bases between. The CDR3 is 15 amino acids. CDR1 is SGHRS and CDR2 is YFSETQ in the germline V gene. CDR3: CASSLEAGANYGYTF. The CDR3 coding sequence is TGCGCCAGCAGCTTGGAAGCGGGGGCTAACTATGGCTACACCTTC.

This clone was detected once. The sample holds other DNA sequences that translate to the same CDR3. The gene calls are TRBV5-1 and TRBJ2-7; 12 positions match TRBD2. The trim removed 4 bases at V and 4 bases at J, leaving 6 bases unmatched. The CDR3 has 15 residues. Looked up from germline, CDR1 is SGHRS and CDR2 is YFSETQ. The CDR3 DNA sequence: TGCGCCAGCAGCCCTCTAGCGGGAGGGCCGTACGAGCAGTACTTC. Its translation is CASSPLAGGPYEQYF.

This clone is a singleton in its sample. This rearrangement joins TRBV5-8 to TRBJ2-5; the D gene is possibly TRBD2 (5 bases). The V gene's germline CDR1 is SGHTS and CDR2 YDEGEE. The CDR3 extends over 13 amino acids. With 4 bases removed from V and 5 bases from J, the gap between germline ends came to 12 bases. Here the CDR3 reads CASSLRAFETQYF. The CDR3 DNA reads TGTGCCAGCAGCCTGAGGGCCTTCGAGACCCAGTACTTC.

J is TRBJ2-7 and V is TRBV6-6; D remains unclear. The CDR3 sequence is 15 residues long. Per germline, CDR1 MNHNY and CDR2 SVGAGI (reference sequence). Trimming left V 0 bases short and J 4 bases short, with 13 bases between. The CDR3 protein is CASSYSPSGSYEQYF. The CDR3 DNA sequence: TGTGCCAGCAGTTACTCCCCGTCCGGTTCGTACGAGCAGTACTTC.

This clone was seen once. V is TRBV28 and J is TRBJ1-6; D might be TRBD1 (5 bases). With 5 bases removed from V and 9 bases from J, the gap between germline ends came to 17 bases. Germline-derived CDR1 and CDR2 are MDHEN and SYDVKM. The CDR3 extends over 15 amino acids. The DNA for the CDR3 is TGTGCCAGCAGTCGAGACAGAACAAGAGGTTCACCCCTCCACTTT. This codes for CASSRDRTRGSPLHF.

This rearrangement joins TRBV30 to TRBJ1-3; 8 bases are shared with TRBD1. With V trimmed by 5 bases and J by 4 bases, 4 bases remained unmatched. From germline, CDR1 is GTSNPN and CDR2 SVGIG (reference sequence). This CDR3 is built from 13 residues. CDR3 loop: CAWGQGSGNTIYF. CDR3 coding DNA: TGTGCCTGGGGACAGGGTTCAGGAAACACCATATATTTT.

V usage is TRBV6-5 and J usage is TRBJ2-7, with 10 bases aligning to TRBD1. This CDR3 contains 14 residues. CDR1 is MNHEY, CDR2 SVGAGI, per germline. Trimming at V came to 6 bases and at J to 1 base, leaving 3 bases not matched to a gene. In DNA, the CDR3 is TGTGCCAGCAGGACAGGGGGCGGATCCTACGAGCAGTACTTC. Translated, it gives CASRTGGGSYEQYF.

This chain uses TRBV29-1 with TRBJ2-7; 11 positions agree with TRBD1. Germline V gene data show CDR1 as SQVTM and CDR2 as ANQGSEA. V was clipped by 5 bases and J by 6 bases; unmatched bases: 9. There are 14 residues in the CDR3. The CDR3, as DNA: TGCAGCGTTTTCATGGGACAGGGGGTTTCCGAGCAGTACTTC. Its protein is CSVFMGQGVSEQYF.

The V call is TRBV30, the J call TRBJ1-1; tentative D call: TRBD1 (5 bases). CDR3 length equals 10 residues. Germline V gives CDR1 GTSNPN, CDR2 SVGIG (reference sequence). The germline V and J ends were trimmed by 1 base and 10 bases, with 7 bases remaining between them. This CDR3 reads CAWSETGAFF. For the CDR3, the DNA is TGTGCCTGGAGTGAAACAGGAGCTTTCTTT.

This clone appeared once. This chain links TRBV6-2 or TRBV6-3 with TRBJ2-7; tentatively, D is TRBD1 (6 bases). This CDR3 is built from 14 residues. The germline gives CDR1 MNHEY, CDR2 SVGEGT. The ends were cut back, 2 bases at V and 5 bases at J, with 13 bases in the middle. CDR3 DNA sequence: TGTGCCAGCAGTTACCGAGGGGGTCGGCACGAGCAGTACTTC. It codes for CASSYRGGRHEQYF.

This chain connects TRBV28 to TRBJ1-5, with D possibly TRBD1 on 6 matching bases. The V end was cut by 2 bases, the J end by 2 bases, with 13 bases between. The V gene's germline CDR1 is MDHEN and CDR2 SYDVKM. The CDR3 spans 16 residues. The CDR3 region has the DNA TGTGCCAGCAGTTTAAAGGGGGTACGAGGCAATCAGCCCCAGCATTTT. Its protein product is CASSLKGVRGNQPQHF.

In the case of this clone: Other DNA sequences in the same sample also yield this CDR3. The CDR3 bases are TGTGCCAGCAGCTTAGCAAGGGGGAGGGGCAATGAGCAGTTCTTC. Protein product: CASSLARGRGNEQFF. The chain joins TRBV7-2 to TRBJ2-1, with a possible D match to TRBD2 (7 bases). The CDR3 extends over 15 amino acids. V lost 0 bases and J lost 6, with 12 bases in between. Germline V gene sequence: CDR1 SGHTA, CDR2 FQGNSA.

The V call is TRBV21-1, the J call TRBJ2-1; the DNA was not used to check the table's D call, TRBD2. TRBV21-1 is designated a pseudogene. The CDR3 runs to 17 residues. The CDR3, as DNA: TGTGCCAGCAGCAAAGGACTAGCGGGAGGGACCTACAATGAGCAGTTCTTC. It is translated as CASSKGLAGGTYNEQFF.

The V gene is TRBV18, the J gene TRBJ2-2; D is unresolved. Trimming took 1 base from V and 3 from J, leaving 15 bases between them. This CDR3 contains 17 residues. CDR1 is KGHSH and CDR2 is LQKENI in the germline V gene. The CDR3 DNA reads as TGTGCCAGCTCACCACAGAGAAGGTTACGGGACACCGGGGAGCTGTTTTTT. It codes for CASSPQRRLRDTGELFF.

The CDR3 DNA follows: TGTGCCAGCAGTTTCACCGGGGGAGGAAGATATCAGCCCCAGCATTTT. It encodes CASSFTGGGRYQPQHF. The chain has TRBV28 and TRBJ1-5; D perhaps matches TRBD1 (5 bases). V was cut by 3 bases and J by 5 bases, with 17 bases left in between. The CDR3 length is 16 residues. Per germline, CDR1 MDHEN and CDR2 SYDVKM.

V is TRBV27 and J is TRBJ1-5; 8 bases are shared with TRBD1. The V segment lost 6 bases and the J segment 9 bases; nucleotides outside the gene matches: 7. CDR1 is MNHEY and CDR2 is SMNVEV in the germline V gene (reference sequence). This CDR3 has 13 amino acids. CDR3 bases: TGTGCCAGCAGGGACAGGGAAAGAGGGCCCCAGCATTTT. Amino acid sequence: CASRDRERGPQHF.